The rows below give T cell receptor beta chains drawn from one sample of a study of T cells of healthy individuals. TCRdb used MiXCR to reprocess the 5' RACE reads, holding one entry per CDR3 protein. The sample includes nearly 100,000 distinct CDR3 sequences, approximately 15% of them seen just once. The receptors derive from a human donor in good health. The CDR3 runs from the conserved cysteine through the conserved F or W. A D gene is named only where the DNA matches it firmly. Rows give clone size only sometimes, using once, few, many, or a class for an expanded clone.

V gene	J gene	D gene	clone size	CDR3 DNA	CDR3 protein
TRBV6-1	TRBJ1-1	.	many	TGTGCCAGCAGACACAACCGAGAGAACACTGAAGCTTTCTTT	CASRHNRENTEAFF
TRBV19	TRBJ2-7	.	few	TGTGCCAGTAGTATAGTGGGCAGTTCCTACGAGCAGTACTTC	CASSIVGSSYEQYF
TRBV28	TRBJ2-3	TRBD2	.	TGTGCCAGCAGTTTAGGTAGCGGGGACACAGATACGCAGTATTTT	CASSLGSGDTDTQYF
TRBV7-2	TRBJ2-1	TRBD1	many	TGTGCCAGCAGCTTAAATCAGGGGGCAAGAGAGCAGTTCTTC	CASSLNQGAREQFF
TRBV15	TRBJ1-1	TRBD1	.	TGTGCCACCAGCTTCGGGACAGGGCGAACTGAAGCTTTCTTT	CATSFGTGRTEAFF
TRBV3-1	TRBJ1-5	.	few	TGTGCCAGCAGCTCACGGACAGGCAATCAGCCCCAGCATTTT	CASSSRTGNQPQHF
TRBV4-2	TRBJ1-2	TRBD1	.	TGTGCCAGCAGCCGCGGGGACAGGGATAACTATGGCTACACCTTC	CASSRGDRDNYGYTF
TRBV20-1	TRBJ1-5	.	.	TGCAGTGCTAGAGGACAGTGGGGTCAGCCCCAGCATTTT	CSARGQWGQPQHF
TRBV10-3	TRBJ2-1	.	.	TGTGCCATCAGCGATCCAGGGTTTTCGTACAATGAGCAGTTCTTC	CAISDPGFSYNEQFF
TRBV20-1	TRBJ2-5	.	few	TGCAGTGCTAGAGATGTATTGTCCCTCCAAGAGACCCAGTACTTC	CSARDVLSLQETQYF
TRBV5-6	TRBJ2-7	.	many	TGTGCCAGCAGCCTGAAGGACAGCGCCTACGAGCAGTACTTC	CASSLKDSAYEQYF
TRBV6-2/TRBV6-3	TRBJ2-1	TRBD1	few	TGTGCCAGCAGTTCCTCCCCCCCGGACAGGGGCTTTAACAATGAGCAGTTCTTC	CASSSSPPDRGFNNEQFF
TRBV28	TRBJ1-6	.	.	TGTGCCAGCAGTCCGGATCAAGGGGCACTGAGCTCCTATAATTCACCCCTCCACTTT	CASSPDQGALSSYNSPLHF
TRBV5-6	TRBJ2-3	TRBD2	.	TGTGCCAGCACCCCCGTAGCGGGGGGATCGGCAGATACGCAGTATTTT	CASTPVAGGSADTQYF
TRBV12-3/TRBV12-4	TRBJ2-1	TRBD1	many	TGTGCCAGCAGCCCCGGGGACAGCCAGAGTAATGAGCAGTTCTTC	CASSPGDSQSNEQFF
TRBV7-2	TRBJ2-1	TRBD2	few	TGTGCCAGCAGCCCCCGGGCCAGTAGCGGGAGGGACTATGAGCAGTTCTTC	CASSPRASSGRDYEQFF
TRBV2	TRBJ2-1	TRBD1	few	TGTGCCAGCAGTGAGGTACAGGGGGCGCACAATGAGCAGTTCTTC	CASSEVQGAHNEQFF
TRBV4-1	TRBJ1-1	.	.	TGCGCCAGCAGCCAAGCCCTAAAGCACAACACTGAAGCTTTCTTT	CASSQALKHNTEAFF
TRBV7-9	TRBJ2-3	TRBD2	.	TGTGCCAGCACGAAGGGAGGGAGTCCCCTAGATACGCAGTATTTT	CASTKGGSPLDTQYF
TRBV4-2	TRBJ1-6	.	.	TGTGCCAGCAGCCAAGATACCAGTTATTCACCCCTCCACTTT	CASSQDTSYSPLHF
TRBV14	TRBJ2-3	TRBD2	few	TGTGCCAGCAGCCTGACTAGCGGAAGCACAGATACGCAGTATTTT	CASSLTSGSTDTQYF
TRBV7-9	TRBJ2-3	.	.	TGTGCCAGCAGCTTAAGGGACTTCTCAGATACGCAGTATTTT	CASSLRDFSDTQYF
TRBV7-8	TRBJ2-7	.	many	TGTGCCAGCAGCTCTCTAAGGAGGTACGAGCAGTACTTC	CASSSLRRYEQYF
TRBV20-1	TRBJ2-2	TRBD2	many	TGCAGTGCTAGAGACCGGACTCCGGGAGGCAACACCGGGGAGCTGTTTTTT	CSARDRTPGGNTGELFF
TRBV20-1	TRBJ2-1	TRBD2	many	TGCAGTGTCCAGGTGGGAGGGCCTCCCTTCTACAATGAGCAGTTCTTC	CSVQVGGPPFYNEQFF
TRBV5-1	TRBJ2-3	TRBD2	.	TGCGCCAGCAGCCTGGATGTAGCGGGGGAGGATACGCAGTATTTT	CASSLDVAGEDTQYF
TRBV20-1	TRBJ2-1	.	.	TGCAGTGCTAGACAGACGACCTCCTACAATGAGCAGTTCTTC	CSARQTTSYNEQFF
TRBV20-1	TRBJ1-1	.	many	TGCAGTGCTCGAACGACGTTGAACACTGAAGCTTTCTTT	CSARTTLNTEAFF
TRBV11-1	TRBJ1-1	TRBD1	.	TGTGCCAGCAGCCCAGGACAGGGTCGACTACCTTTCTTT	CASSPGQGRLPFF
TRBV10-3	TRBJ2-5	.	.	TGTGCCATCAGTGCTAAAGAGACCCAGTACTTC	CAISAKETQYF
TRBV2	TRBJ1-2	.	many	TGTGCCAGCAGCCCTAATTATGGCTACACCTTC	CASSPNYGYTF